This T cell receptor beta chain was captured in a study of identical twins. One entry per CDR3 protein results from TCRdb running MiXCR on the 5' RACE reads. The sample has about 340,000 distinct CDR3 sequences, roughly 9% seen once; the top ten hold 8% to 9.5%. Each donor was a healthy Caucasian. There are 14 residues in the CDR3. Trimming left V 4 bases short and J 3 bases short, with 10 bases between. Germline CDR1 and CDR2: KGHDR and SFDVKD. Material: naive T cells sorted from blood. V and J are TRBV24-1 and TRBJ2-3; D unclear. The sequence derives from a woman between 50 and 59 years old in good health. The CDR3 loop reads CATSDPGWTDTQYF. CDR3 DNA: TGTGCCACCAGTGACCCAGGTTGGACAGATACGCAGTATTTT.